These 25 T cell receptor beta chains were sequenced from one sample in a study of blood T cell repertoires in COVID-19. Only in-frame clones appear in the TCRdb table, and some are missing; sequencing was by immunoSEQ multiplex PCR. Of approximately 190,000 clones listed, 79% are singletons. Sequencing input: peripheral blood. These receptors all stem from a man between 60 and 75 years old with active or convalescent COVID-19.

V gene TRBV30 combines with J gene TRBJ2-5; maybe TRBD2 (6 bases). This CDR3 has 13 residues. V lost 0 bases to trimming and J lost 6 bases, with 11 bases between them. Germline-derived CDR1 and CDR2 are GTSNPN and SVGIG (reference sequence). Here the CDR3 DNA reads TGTGCCTGGAGTGTATCAGGAGGGAAGACCCAGTACTTC. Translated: CAWSVSGGKTQYF.

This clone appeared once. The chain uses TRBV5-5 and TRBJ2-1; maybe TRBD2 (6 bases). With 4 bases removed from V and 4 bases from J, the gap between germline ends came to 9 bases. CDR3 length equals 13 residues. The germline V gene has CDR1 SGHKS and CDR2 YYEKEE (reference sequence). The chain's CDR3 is CASSGGSYNEQFF. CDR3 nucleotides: TGTGCCAGCAGCGGGGGGAGTTACAATGAGCAGTTCTTC.

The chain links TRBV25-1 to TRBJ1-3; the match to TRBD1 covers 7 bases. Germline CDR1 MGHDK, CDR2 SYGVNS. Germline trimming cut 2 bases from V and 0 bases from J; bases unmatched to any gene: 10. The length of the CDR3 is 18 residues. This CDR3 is CASSELRTTGSSGNTIYF. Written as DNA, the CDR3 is TGTGCCAGCAGTGAACTCCGAACGACAGGGAGCTCTGGAAACACCATATATTTT.

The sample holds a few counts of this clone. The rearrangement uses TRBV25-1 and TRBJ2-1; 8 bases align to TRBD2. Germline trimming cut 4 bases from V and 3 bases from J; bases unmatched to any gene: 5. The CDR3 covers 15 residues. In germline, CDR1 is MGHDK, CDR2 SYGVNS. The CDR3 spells CASSASGRYYNEQFF. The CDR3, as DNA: TGTGCCAGCAGTGCTAGCGGGCGTTACTACAATGAGCAGTTCTTC.

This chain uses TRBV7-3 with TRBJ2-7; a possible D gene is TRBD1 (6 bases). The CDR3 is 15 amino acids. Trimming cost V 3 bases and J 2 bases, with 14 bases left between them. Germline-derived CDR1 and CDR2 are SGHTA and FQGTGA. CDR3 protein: CASSFRTVGTYEQYF. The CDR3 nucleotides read TGTGCCAGCAGCTTCCGGACAGTCGGAACCTACGAGCAGTACTTC.

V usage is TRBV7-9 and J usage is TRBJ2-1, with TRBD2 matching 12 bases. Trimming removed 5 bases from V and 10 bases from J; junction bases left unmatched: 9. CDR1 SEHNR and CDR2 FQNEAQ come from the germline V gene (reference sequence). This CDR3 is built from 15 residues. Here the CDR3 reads CASSRRLAGVVEQFF. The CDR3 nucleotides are TGTGCCAGCAGCCGGCGACTAGCGGGAGTAGTCGAGCAGTTCTTC.

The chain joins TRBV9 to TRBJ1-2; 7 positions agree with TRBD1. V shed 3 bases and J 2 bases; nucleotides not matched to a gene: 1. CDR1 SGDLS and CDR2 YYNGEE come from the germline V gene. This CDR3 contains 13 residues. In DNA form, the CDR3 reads TGTGCCAGCAGCGCGACAGGGAACTATGGCTACACCTTC. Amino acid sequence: CASSATGNYGYTF.

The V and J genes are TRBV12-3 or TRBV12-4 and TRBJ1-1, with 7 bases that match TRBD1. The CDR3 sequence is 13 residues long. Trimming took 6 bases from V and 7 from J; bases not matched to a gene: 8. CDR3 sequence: CASRKHDRDEAFF. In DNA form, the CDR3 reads TGTGCCAGCAGAAAACATGACAGGGATGAAGCTTTCTTT.

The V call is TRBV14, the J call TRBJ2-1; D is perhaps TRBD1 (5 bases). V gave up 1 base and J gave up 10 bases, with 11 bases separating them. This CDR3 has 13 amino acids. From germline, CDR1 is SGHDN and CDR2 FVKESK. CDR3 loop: CASSQVRGAEQFF. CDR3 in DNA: TGTGCCAGCAGCCAAGTAAGGGGCGCGGAGCAGTTCTTC.

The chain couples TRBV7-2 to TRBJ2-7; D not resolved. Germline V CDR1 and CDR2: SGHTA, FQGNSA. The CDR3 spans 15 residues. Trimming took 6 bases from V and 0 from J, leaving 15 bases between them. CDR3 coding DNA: TGTGCCAGCAGTCCCTTCCCCCGCGGCTCCTACGAGCAGTACTTC. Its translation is CASSPFPRGSYEQYF.

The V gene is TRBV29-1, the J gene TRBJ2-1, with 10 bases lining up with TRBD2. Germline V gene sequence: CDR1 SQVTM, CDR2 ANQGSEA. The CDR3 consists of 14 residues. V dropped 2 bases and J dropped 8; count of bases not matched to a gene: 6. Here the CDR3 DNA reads TGCAGCGTTGAACTAGCGGGAGAAATGGATGAGCAGTTCTTC. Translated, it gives CSVELAGEMDEQFF.

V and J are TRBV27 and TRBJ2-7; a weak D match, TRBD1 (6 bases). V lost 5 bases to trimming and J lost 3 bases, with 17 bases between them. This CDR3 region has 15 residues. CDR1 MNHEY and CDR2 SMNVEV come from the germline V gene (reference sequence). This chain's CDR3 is CASSAETDSFYEQYF. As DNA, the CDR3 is TGTGCCAGCAGTGCCGAGACGGACAGTTTCTACGAGCAGTACTTC.

The CDR3 sequence is CASSQGPRQGAQEQYF. Here the CDR3 DNA reads TGTGCCAGCAGCCAAGGACCGAGACAGGGGGCGCAAGAGCAGTACTTC. This chain connects TRBV4-2 to TRBJ2-7; 10 bases are shared with TRBD1. The CDR3 spans 16 residues. CDR1 and CDR2 from the germline V gene are LGHNA and YNFKEQ. The junction had 10 bases not matched to a gene; V was cut back by 1 base and J by 7 bases.

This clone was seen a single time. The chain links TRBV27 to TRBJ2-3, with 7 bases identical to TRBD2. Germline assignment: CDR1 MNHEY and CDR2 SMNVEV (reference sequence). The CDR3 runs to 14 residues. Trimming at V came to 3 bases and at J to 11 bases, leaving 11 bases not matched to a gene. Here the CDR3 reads CASSLGGRAVKQYF. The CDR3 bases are TGTGCCAGCAGTTTGGGGGGGAGGGCCGTTAAGCAGTATTTT.

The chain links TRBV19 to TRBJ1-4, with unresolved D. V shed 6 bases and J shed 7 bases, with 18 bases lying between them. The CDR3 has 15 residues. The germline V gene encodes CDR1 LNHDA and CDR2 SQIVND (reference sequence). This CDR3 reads CASSQRRSKAEKLFF. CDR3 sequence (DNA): TGTGCCAGTAGCCAGCGGCGGTCTAAGGCTGAAAAACTGTTTTTT.

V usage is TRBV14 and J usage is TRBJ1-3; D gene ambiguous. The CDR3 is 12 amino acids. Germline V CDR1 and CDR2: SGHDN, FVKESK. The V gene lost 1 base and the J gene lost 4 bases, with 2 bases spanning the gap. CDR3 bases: TGTGCCAGCAGCCAAGCGGGAAACACCATATATTTT. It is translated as CASSQAGNTIYF. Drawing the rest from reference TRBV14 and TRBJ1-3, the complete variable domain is EAGVTQFPSHSVIEKGQTVTLRCDPISGHDNLYWYRRVMGKEIKFLLHFVKESKQDESGMPNNRFLAERTGGTYSTLKVQPAELEDSGVYFCASSQAGNTIYFGEGSWLTVV.

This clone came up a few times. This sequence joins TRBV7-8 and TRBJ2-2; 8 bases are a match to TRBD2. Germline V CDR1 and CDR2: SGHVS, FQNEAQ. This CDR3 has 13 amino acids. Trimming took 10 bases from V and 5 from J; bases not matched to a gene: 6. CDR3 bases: TGTGCCACCCGGCAGCGGGAGACCGGGGAGCTGTTTTTT. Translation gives CATRQRETGELFF.

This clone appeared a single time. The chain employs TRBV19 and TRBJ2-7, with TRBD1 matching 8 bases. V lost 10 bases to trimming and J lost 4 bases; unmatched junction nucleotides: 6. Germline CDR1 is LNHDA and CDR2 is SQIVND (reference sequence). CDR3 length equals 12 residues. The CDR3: CAMSGGRYEQYF. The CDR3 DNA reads TGTGCCATGTCAGGGGGCAGATACGAGCAGTACTTC.

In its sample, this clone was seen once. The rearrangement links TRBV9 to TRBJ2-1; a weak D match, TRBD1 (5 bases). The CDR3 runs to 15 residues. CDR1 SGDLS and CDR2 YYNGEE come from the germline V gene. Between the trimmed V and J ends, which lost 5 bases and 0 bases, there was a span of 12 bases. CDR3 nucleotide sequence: TGTGCCAGCAGTCTTACAGGAGCCTCCTACAATGAGCAGTTCTTC. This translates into CASSLTGASYNEQFF.

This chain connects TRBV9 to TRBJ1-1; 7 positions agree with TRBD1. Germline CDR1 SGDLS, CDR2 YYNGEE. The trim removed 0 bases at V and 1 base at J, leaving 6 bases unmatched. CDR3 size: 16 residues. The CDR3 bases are TGTGCCAGCAGCGTAGGTCCAGGGGGAACGAACACTGAAGCTTTCTTT. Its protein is CASSVGPGGTNTEAFF. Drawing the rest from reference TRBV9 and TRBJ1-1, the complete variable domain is DSGVTQTPKHLITATGQRVTLRCSPRSGDLSVYWYQQSLDQGLQFLIQYYNGEERAKGNILERFSAQQFPDLHSELNLSSLELGDSALYFCASSVGPGGTNTEAFFGQGTRLTVV.

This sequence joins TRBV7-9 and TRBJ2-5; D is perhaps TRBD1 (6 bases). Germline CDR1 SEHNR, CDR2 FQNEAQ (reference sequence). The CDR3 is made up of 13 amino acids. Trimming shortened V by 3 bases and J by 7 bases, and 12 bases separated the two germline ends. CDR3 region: CASSFVGQPTQYF. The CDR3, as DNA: TGTGCCAGCAGCTTTGTTGGACAGCCGACCCAGTACTTC.

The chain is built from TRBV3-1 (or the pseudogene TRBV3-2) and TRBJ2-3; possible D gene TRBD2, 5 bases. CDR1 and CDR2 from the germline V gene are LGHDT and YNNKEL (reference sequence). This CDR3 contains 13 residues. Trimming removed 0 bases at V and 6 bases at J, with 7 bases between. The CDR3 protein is CASSQDWRDTQYF. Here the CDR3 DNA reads TGTGCCAGCAGCCAAGATTGGAGGGATACGCAGTATTTT.

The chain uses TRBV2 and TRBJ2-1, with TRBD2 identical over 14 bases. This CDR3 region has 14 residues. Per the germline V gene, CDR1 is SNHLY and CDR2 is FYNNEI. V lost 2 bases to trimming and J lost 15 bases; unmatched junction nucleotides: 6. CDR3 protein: CASSELRTSGGMFF. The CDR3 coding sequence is TGTGCCAGCAGTGAACTGAGGACTAGCGGGGGGATGTTCTTC. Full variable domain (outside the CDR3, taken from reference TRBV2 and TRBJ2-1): EPEVTQTPSHQVTQMGQEVILRCVPISNHLYFYWYRQILGQKVEFLVSFYNNEISEKSEIFDDQFSVERPDGSNFTLKIRSTKLEDSAMYFCASSELRTSGGMFFGPGTRLTVL.

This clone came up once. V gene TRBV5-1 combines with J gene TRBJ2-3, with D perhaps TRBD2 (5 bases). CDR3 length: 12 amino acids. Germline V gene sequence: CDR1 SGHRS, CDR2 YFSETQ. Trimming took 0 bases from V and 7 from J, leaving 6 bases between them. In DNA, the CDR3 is TGCGCCAGCAGCTTGGGACTATATACGCAGTATTTT. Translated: CASSLGLYTQYF.

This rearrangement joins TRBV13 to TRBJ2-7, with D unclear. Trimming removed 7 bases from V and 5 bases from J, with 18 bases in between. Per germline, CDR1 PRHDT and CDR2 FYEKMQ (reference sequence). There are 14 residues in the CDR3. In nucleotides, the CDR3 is TGTGCCAGCACGCCCGGTGAAACGGCGGACGAGCAGTACTTC. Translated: CASTPGETADEQYF. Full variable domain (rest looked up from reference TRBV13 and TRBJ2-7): AAGVIQSPRHLIKEKRETATLKCYPIPRHDTVYWYQQGPGQDPQFLISFYEKMQSDKGSIPDRFSAQQFSDYHSELNMSSLELGDSALYFCASTPGETADEQYFGPGTRLTVT.